This paragraph covers one TCR beta chain sequence. Its antigen is unidentified. This record comes from a study of tumor-infiltrating lymphocytes in primary liver carcinoma. For the study at large: Samples returned roughly 3.5 to 7.5 million productive TCRbeta reads each. Read depth did not differ significantly between tissue types. Study observations and caveats: Tumors had a significantly higher top-250-clone fraction than blood (p = 0.039).

A constant-region primer primed TCR beta cDNA synthesis from 400 to 550 ng of total RNA. TCR beta libraries came from three nested multiplex PCR rounds using slightly modified ARM-PCR. Investigators reported that the first two PCR rounds, at approximately 11 cycles each, used TRBV1-TRBV30 forward primers with a C-beta reverse primer. One entry per CDR3 protein results from TCRdb running MiXCR on the multiplex PCR reads. This table has some 87,000 distinct CDR3 sequences, about 73% appearing once. The V segment lost 5 bases and the J segment 7 bases; nucleotides outside the gene matches: 22. The germline CDR1 and CDR2 sequences are SGHVS and FQNEAQ. The CDR3 spans 19 residues. Co-extraction of both nucleic acids (RNA and DNA) used roughly 19-33 mg of unsorted bulk tissue. Chronic HBV infection, untreated so far, was present in the patients.

Sequenced sample: tumor-adjacent normal liver tissue. The gene calls are TRBV7-8 and TRBJ2-1; TRBD2 aligns across 8 bases. The origin of this receptor is a man aged 40-55 years with primary liver carcinoma and hepatitis B virus infection. The CDR3 DNA sequence: TGTGCCAGCAGCCCCCAGTTTGGTAGCGGGATGGGTAAAAGAAATGAGCAGTTCTTC. It specifies CASSPQFGSGMGKRNEQFF. Filled out from reference TRBV7-8 and TRBJ2-1, the complete variable domain reads GAGVSQSPRYKVAKRGQDVALRCDPISGHVSLFWYQQALGQGPEFLTYFQNEAQLDKSGLPSDRFFAERPEGSVSTLKIQRTQQEDSAVYLCASSPQFGSGMGKRNEQFFGPGTRLTVL.